There are many counts of the clone carrying this TCR beta chain. TCR beta CDR3 region amplification was performed from RNA transcripts. TCR CDR3 regions were first amplified by RT-PCR with HTBI primers. TCRdb recomputed calls from the multiplex PCR reads with MiXCR, one row per CDR3 protein. The sample has 480,000 or so distinct CDR3 sequences; 40% to 50% are singletons. Between the trimmed V and J ends, which lost 6 bases and 1 base, there was a span of 12 bases. The CDR3 consists of 13 residues. Germline loops: CDR1 DFQATT, CDR2 SNEGSKA (reference sequence). The data stem from a study of T cells in Graves' hyperthyroidism and ophthalmopathy.

Sequenced: peripheral blood or thyroid tissue (not recorded which). This chain links TRBV20-1 with TRBJ2-5, with a tentative D call TRBD2 (5 bases). The receptor comes from an adult woman with Graves' disease, either hyperthyroidism or ophthalmopathy (not recorded which). CDR3 nucleotides: TGCAGTGCCCCGGGGTCAGTCCAAGAGACCCAGTACTTC. Its protein product is CSAPGSVQETQYF.